This is a list of T cell receptor beta chains from one sample in a study of cytomegalovirus exposure and HLA in healthy donors. The assay was immunoSEQ multiplex PCR, and TCRdb's table has in-frame clones only and misses some. Here the sample spans 200,000 or so clones, less than 90% being singletons. The source material was PBMCs. All receptors come from a boy between 10 and 17 years old in good health and CMV-seronegative. Each CDR3 is given with its conserved first and last residue. D genes are given only for firm matches. Not all rows give a size; the values are once, few, many and, for expanded clones, a class.

j_call clone_size v_call d_call cdr3_nt cdr3_aa
TRBJ1-1 . TRBV4-1 . TGCGCCAGCAGCCAAGATGGAGGGCGCGATCTGATAAACACTGAAGCTTTCTTT CASSQDGGRDLINTEAFF
TRBJ2-7 . TRBV9 TRBD1 TGTGCCAGCAGCGGCCGGGACAGGGCCCACGAGCAGTACTTC CASSGRDRAHEQYF
TRBJ2-3 . TRBV7-9 TRBD2 TGTGCCAGCAGCTTAGAAGTATTACTAGCGGGGATGCCAGATACGCAGTATTTT CASSLEVLLAGMPDTQYF
TRBJ2-5 . TRBV5-4 . TGTGCCAGCAGTAAACCGGACAGCCAGGAGACCCAGTACTTC CASSKPDSQETQYF
TRBJ1-1 . TRBV6-5 . TGTGCCAGCAGTTACTCCGGGGGGCGCACTGAAGCTTTCTTT CASSYSGGRTEAFF
TRBJ2-3 . TRBV5-1 TRBD1 TGCGCCAGCAGCGGCTACAGGGGGGGCACAGATACGCAGTATTTT CASSGYRGGTDTQYF
TRBJ2-7 . TRBV29-1 . TGCAGCGTGCGACAGTTCTACGAGCAGTACTTC CSVRQFYEQYF
TRBJ1-1 few TRBV28 . TGTGCCAGCAGTTTTGACCTCGGGGGGTTAGCTTTCTTT CASSFDLGGLAFF
TRBJ2-1 . TRBV9 TRBD2 TGTGCCAGCAGTAAGACTAGCGGGAGGGCCTATCGTGGTTCCTACAATGAGCAGTTCTTC CASSKTSGRAYRGSYNEQFF
TRBJ1-5 . TRBV5-1 TRBD1 TGCGCCAGCAGCATCTACCAGCAGGGGGCGCGGGACAATCAGCCCCAGCATTTT CASSIYQQGARDNQPQHF
TRBJ2-2 . TRBV19 . TGTGCCAGTAGTGACAGGAACACCGGGGAGCTGTTTTTT CASSDRNTGELFF
TRBJ1-1 . TRBV7-9 . TGTGCCAGCAGATCCCCCACTATGAACACTGAAGCTTTCTTT CASRSPTMNTEAFF
TRBJ1-1 . TRBV10-1 . TGCGCCAGCAGTGATGACTCGGGGAGTGAAGCTTTCTTT CASSDDSGSEAFF
TRBJ1-1 . TRBV5-4 . TGTGCCAGCAGCCAGGACAGTACAGAGAAAGCTTTCTTT CASSQDSTEKAFF
TRBJ2-7 . TRBV2 TRBD2 TGTGCCAGCAGAGCTTTAGGACTAGCGGGGCGCACCGACTCCTACGAGCAGTACTTC CASRALGLAGRTDSYEQYF
TRBJ2-3 . TRBV19 TRBD1 TGTGCCAGTAGTATTCCGGGACAGGAGATCTTTCGGGATACGCAGTATTTT CASSIPGQEIFRDTQYF
TRBJ2-5 . TRBV2 . TGTGCCAGCAGTGAAGTCGCAGGGGTAGTGGAGACCCAGTACTTC CASSEVAGVVETQYF
TRBJ1-2 . TRBV5-1 . TGCGCCAGCAGCGACAGAAACTATGGCTACACCTTC CASSDRNYGYTF
TRBJ2-3 . TRBV5-8 . TGTGCCAGCAGCTTGCGGGTCCGCAGCACAGATACGCAGTATTTT CASSLRVRSTDTQYF
TRBJ2-5 . TRBV4-2 TRBD1 TGTGCCAGCAGCCACCTCGACAGGGGCGGGCAAGAGACCCAGTACTTC CASSHLDRGGQETQYF
TRBJ2-7 . TRBV27 TRBD2 TGTGCCAGCAGCCCGGGACTAGCGGGACCGTTAGAGCTCTACGAGCAGTACTTC CASSPGLAGPLELYEQYF
TRBJ2-7 . TRBV6-5 TRBD1 TGTGCCAGCAGTTATTGGGACAGGGGGCCCTACGAGCAGTACTTC CASSYWDRGPYEQYF
TRBJ2-1 . TRBV2 . TGTGCCAGCAGCCACAGACCTGTCTCCTACAATGAGCAGTTCTTC CASSHRPVSYNEQFF
TRBJ1-2 . TRBV2 . TGTGTATGGGGCCAGACCTACTATGGCTACACCTTC CVWGQTYYGYTF
TRBJ2-1 . TRBV2 TRBD1 TGTGCCAGCATGGGGGTACAGGGGGCCGGGTACAATGAGCAGTTCTTC CASMGVQGAGYNEQFF
TRBJ2-1 . TRBV28 TRBD2 TGTGCCAGCAGTGATAGCGGGGGAAACAATGAGCAGTTCTTC CASSDSGGNNEQFF
TRBJ2-7 few TRBV28 . TGTGCCAGCACTAAAACCCGGAATTACGAGGACGAGCAGTACTTC CASTKTRNYEDEQYF
TRBJ1-1 few TRBV5-1 TRBD1 TGCGCCAGCAGCTTCCCGGGACAGGGTATGAACACTGAAGCTTTCTTT CASSFPGQGMNTEAFF
TRBJ1-3 . TRBV9 . TGTGCCAGCAGCCGGACAGTCTCTGGAAACACCATATATTTT CASSRTVSGNTIYF